This T cell receptor (beta chain) was identified during a study of blood T cell repertoires in COVID-19. CDR1 is SGHTA and CDR2 is FQGNSA in the germline V gene. The CDR3 is 16 residues long. Trimming at V came to 1 base and at J to 3 bases, leaving 3 bases not matched to a gene. Sequencing was performed with immunoSEQ multiplex PCR; in TCRdb, only in-frame clones are kept and a portion is missing. Among around 140,000 clones listed, roughly nine tenths were seen once. The receptor comes from a human donor with COVID-19, enrolled during active disease. The donor label of this sample is uncertain. The sequencing input was peripheral blood. The chain has TRBV7-2 and TRBJ2-1; 10 nucleotides agree with TRBD2. CDR3 sequence reads: CASSLGLAGVYNEQFF. The CDR3 region has the DNA TGTGCCAGCAGCTTAGGGCTAGCGGGAGTCTACAATGAGCAGTTCTTC.